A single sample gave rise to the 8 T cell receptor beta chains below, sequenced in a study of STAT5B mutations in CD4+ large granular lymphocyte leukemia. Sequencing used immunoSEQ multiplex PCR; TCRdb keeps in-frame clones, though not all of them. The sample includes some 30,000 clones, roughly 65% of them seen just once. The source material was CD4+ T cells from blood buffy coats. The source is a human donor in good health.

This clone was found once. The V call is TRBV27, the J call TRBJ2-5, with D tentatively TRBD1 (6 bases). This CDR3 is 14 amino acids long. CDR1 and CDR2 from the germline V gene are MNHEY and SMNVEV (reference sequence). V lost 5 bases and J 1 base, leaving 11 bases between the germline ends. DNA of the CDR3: TGTGCCAGCAGTCTTCGACAGGCCCAAGAGACCCAGTACTTC. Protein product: CASSLRQAQETQYF.

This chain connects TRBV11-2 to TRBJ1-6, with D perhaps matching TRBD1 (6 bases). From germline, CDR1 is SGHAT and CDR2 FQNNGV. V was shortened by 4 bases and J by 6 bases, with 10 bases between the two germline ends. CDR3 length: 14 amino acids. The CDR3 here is CASSSQGPNSPLHF. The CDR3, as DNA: TGTGCCAGCAGCTCACAGGGTCCTAATTCACCCCTCCACTTT.

The CDR3 is CASSSVSGSGNQPQHF. In DNA, the CDR3 is TGTGCCAGCAGCTCTGTCTCAGGGTCGGGCAATCAGCCCCAGCATTTT. This chain joins TRBV5-6 and TRBJ1-5; TRBD1 might be the D (5 bases). The germline gives CDR1 SGHDT, CDR2 YYEEEE. This CDR3 contains 16 residues. V lost 3 bases, J lost 2 bases, and 15 bases lay in between.

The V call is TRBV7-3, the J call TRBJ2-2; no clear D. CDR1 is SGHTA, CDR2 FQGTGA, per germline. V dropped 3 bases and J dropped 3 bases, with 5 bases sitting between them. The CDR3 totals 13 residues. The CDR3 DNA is TGTGCCAGCAGCTTGGTCTACACCGGGGAGCTGTTTTTT. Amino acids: CASSLVYTGELFF.

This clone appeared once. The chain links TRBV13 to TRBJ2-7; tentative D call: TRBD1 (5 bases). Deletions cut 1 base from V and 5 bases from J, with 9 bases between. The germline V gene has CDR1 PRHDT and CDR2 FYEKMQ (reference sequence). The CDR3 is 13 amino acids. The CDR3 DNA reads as TGTGCCAGCAGCTTAGCAGGGCGGAACGAGCAGTACTTC. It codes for CASSLAGRNEQYF.

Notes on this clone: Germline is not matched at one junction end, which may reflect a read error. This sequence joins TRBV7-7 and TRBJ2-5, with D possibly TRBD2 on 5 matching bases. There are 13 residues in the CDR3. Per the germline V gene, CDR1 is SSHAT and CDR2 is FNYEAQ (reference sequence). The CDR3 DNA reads TGTGCTAGCAGCTCGGACTACCAAGAGACCCAGTACTTC. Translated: CASSSDYQETQYF.

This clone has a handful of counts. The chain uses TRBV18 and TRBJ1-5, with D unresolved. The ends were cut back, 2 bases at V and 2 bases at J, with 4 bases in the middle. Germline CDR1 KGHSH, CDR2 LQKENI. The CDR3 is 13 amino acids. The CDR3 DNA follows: TGTGCCAGCTCACCAGGAGGCAATCAGCCCCAGCATTTT. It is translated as CASSPGGNQPQHF.

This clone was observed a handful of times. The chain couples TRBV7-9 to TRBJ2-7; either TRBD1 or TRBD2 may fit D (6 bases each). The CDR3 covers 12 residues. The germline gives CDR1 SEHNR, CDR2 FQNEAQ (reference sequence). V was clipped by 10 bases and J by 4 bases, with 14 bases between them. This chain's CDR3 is CATAGGQYEQYF. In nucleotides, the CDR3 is TGTGCCACAGCCGGGGGCCAATACGAGCAGTACTTC. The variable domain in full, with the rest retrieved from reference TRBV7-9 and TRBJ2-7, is DTGVSQNPRHKITKRGQNVTFRCDPISEHNRLYWYRQTLGQGPEFLTYFQNEAQLEKSRLLSDRFSAERPKGSFSTLEIQRTEQGDSAMYLCATAGGQYEQYFGPGTRLTVT.